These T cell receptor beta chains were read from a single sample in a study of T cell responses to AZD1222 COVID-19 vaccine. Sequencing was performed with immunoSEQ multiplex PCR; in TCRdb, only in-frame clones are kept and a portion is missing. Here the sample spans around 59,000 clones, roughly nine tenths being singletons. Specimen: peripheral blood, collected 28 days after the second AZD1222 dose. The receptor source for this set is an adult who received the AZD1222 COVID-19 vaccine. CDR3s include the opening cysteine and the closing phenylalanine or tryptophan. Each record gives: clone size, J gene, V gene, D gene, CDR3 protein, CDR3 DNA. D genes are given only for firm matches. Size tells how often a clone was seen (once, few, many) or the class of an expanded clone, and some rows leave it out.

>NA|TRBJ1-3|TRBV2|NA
CASRTSSGNTIYF
TGTGCCAGCAGGACTAGCTCTGGAAACACCATATATTTT
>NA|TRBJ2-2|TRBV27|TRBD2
CASSRTQGSGSLVGELFF
TGTGCCAGCAGTCGAACCCAAGGGAGCGGGAGCTTAGTAGGGGAGCTGTTTTTT
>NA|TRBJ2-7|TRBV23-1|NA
CASSRTLRSPNGYPYEQYF
TGCGCCAGCAGCCGAACCCTCCGCTCCCCTAATGGATATCCCTACGAGCAGTACTTC
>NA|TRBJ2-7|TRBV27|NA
CASSFFAPTGYEQYF
TGTGCCAGCAGTTTTTTCGCACCAACAGGGTACGAGCAGTACTTC
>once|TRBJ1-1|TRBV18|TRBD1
CASSPEGARAFF
TGTGCCAGCTCACCAGAGGGGGCGAGAGCTTTCTTT
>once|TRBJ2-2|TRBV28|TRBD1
CASRTIGQGITGELFF
TGTGCCAGCAGGACGATTGGACAGGGTATAACCGGGGAGCTGTTTTTT
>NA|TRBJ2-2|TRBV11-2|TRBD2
CASSPLAGEGELFF
TGTGCCAGCAGCCCATTAGCGGGAGAAGGGGAGCTGTTTTTT
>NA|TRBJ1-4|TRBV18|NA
CANSPGHQTNEKLFF
TGTGCCAACTCACCAGGACACCAAACTAATGAAAAACTGTTTTTT
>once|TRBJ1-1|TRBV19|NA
CASSIKSYTEAFF
TGTGCCAGTAGTATTAAGAGTTACACTGAAGCTTTCTTT
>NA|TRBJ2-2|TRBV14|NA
CASSQEWRAGELFF
TGTGCCAGCAGCCAAGAATGGCGTGCCGGGGAGCTGTTTTTT
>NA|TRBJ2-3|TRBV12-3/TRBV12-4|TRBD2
CASSLAAGGTQYF
TGTGCCAGCAGTTTAGCAGCGGGGGGAACGCAGTATTTT
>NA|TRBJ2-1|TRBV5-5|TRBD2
CASSLGTSGGRIVFF
TGTGCCAGCAGCTTGGGTACTAGCGGGGGGAGGATTGTGTTCTTC
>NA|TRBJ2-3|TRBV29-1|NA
CSALSSGLGTDTQYF
TGCAGCGCGTTATCCTCGGGGCTAGGCACAGATACGCAGTATTTT
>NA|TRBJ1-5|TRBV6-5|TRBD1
CASSYTGGFNQPQHF
TGTGCCAGCAGTTACACAGGGGGTTTCAATCAGCCCCAGCATTTT
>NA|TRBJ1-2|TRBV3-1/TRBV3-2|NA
CASSLVNINYGYTF
TGTGCCAGCAGCCTTGTAAATATCAACTATGGCTACACCTTC
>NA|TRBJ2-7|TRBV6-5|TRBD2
CASSYTSGRSSVEQYF
TGTGCCAGCAGTTACACTAGCGGGAGGTCTTCGGTCGAGCAGTACTTC
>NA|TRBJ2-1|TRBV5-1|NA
CASSPPDNEQFF
TGCGCCAGCAGCCCCCCCGACAATGAGCAGTTCTTC
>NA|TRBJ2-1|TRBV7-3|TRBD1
CASSLGPDRERGEQFF
TGTGCCAGCAGCTTGGGACCGGACAGGGAAAGGGGTGAGCAGTTCTTC
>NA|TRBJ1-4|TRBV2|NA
CASSWGLTNEKLFF
TGTGCCAGCAGTTGGGGGTTAACTAATGAAAAACTGTTTTTT
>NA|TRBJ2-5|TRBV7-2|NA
CASSLRAMGKETQYF
TGTGCCAGCAGCTTAAGAGCCATGGGGAAAGAGACCCAGTACTTC
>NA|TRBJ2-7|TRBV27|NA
CASSHGGSYEQYF
TGTGCCAGCAGCCACGGCGGCTCCTACGAGCAGTACTTC
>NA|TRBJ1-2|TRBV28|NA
CASSLWGDYGYTF
TGTGCCAGCAGTTTATGGGGGGACTATGGCTACACCTTC
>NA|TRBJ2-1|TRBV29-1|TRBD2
CSVEATSGSRAYNEQFF
TGCAGCGTTGAAGCCACTAGCGGGAGTAGGGCCTACAATGAGCAGTTCTTC
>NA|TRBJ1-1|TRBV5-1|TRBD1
CASSTRQGLEAFF
TGCGCCAGCAGCACAAGACAGGGTCTAGAAGCTTTCTTT
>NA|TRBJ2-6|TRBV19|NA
CASSISRGGATGANVLTF
TGTGCCAGTAGTATATCCAGGGGCGGGGCCACTGGGGCCAACGTCCTGACTTTC
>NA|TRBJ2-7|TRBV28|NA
CASSFGQGGYEQYF
TGTGCCAGCAGTTTTGGGCAGGGGGGCTACGAGCAGTACTTC
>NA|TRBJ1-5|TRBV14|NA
CASSQGGNQPQHF
TGTGCCAGCAGCCAAGGCGGAAATCAGCCCCAGCATTTT
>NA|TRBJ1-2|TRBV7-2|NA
CASSLILGPGYTF
TGTGCCAGCAGCTTAATATTGGGGCCCGGCTACACCTTC
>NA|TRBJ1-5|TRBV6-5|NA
CASSDSGSNQPQHF
TGTGCCAGCAGTGACTCAGGGAGCAATCAGCCCCAGCATTTT
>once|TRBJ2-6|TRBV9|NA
CASSVGASGANVLTF
TGTGCCAGCAGCGTGGGGGCGTCTGGGGCCAACGTCCTGACTTTC
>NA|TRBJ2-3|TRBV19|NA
CASSQAGFFGHTQYF
TGTGCCAGTAGTCAAGCGGGTTTCTTTGGGCATACGCAGTATTTT
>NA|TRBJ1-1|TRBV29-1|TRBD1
CSVDPTGGDTFF
TGCAGCGTTGACCCGACAGGGGGCGATACTTTCTTT
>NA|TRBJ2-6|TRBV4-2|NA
CASSQDQLSGANVLTF
TGTGCCAGCAGCCAAGATCAACTCTCTGGGGCCAACGTCCTGACTTTC
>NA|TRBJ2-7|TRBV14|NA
CASSQDGSSLKSSYEQYF
TGTGCCAGCAGCCAAGATGGGTCTAGCCTGAAGAGCTCCTACGAGCAGTACTTC
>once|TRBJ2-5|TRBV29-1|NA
CSARTGQETQYF
TGCAGCGCCCGGACCGGGCAAGAGACCCAGTACTTC
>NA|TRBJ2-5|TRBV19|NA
CASSTHLAQYF
TGTGCCAGTAGTACCCATCTGGCCCAGTACTTC
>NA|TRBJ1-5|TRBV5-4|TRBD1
CASSYRGQPQHF
TGTGCCAGCAGCTACAGGGGTCAGCCCCAGCATTTT
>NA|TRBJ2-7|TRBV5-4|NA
CASSLGSGYSYEQYF
TGTGCCAGCAGCCTGGGCTCGGGCTATTCCTACGAGCAGTACTTC
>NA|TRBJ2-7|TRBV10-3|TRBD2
CAISNRTSGLYEQYF
TGTGCCATCAGCAACCGGACTAGCGGGCTCTACGAGCAGTACTTC
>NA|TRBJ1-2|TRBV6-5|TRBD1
CASRRQGAIGYTF
TGTGCCAGCAGGAGACAGGGGGCTATCGGCTACACCTTC
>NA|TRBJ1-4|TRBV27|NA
CASQSSWATNEKLFF
TGTGCCAGCCAGAGTTCCTGGGCAACTAATGAAAAACTGTTTTTT
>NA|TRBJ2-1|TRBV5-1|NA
CASSFGVAGNEQFF
TGCGCCAGCAGCTTTGGGGTCGCGGGCAATGAGCAGTTCTTC
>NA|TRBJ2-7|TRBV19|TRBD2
CASSIGLAESYEQYF
TGTGCCAGTAGTATAGGACTAGCGGAATCCTACGAGCAGTACTTC
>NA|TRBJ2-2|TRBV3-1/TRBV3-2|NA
CASSQGSQGTGELFF
TGTGCCAGCAGCCAAGGGTCACAGGGCACCGGGGAGCTGTTTTTT
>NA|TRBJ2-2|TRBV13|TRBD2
CASSRGGASNTGELFF
TGTGCCAGCAGCCGCGGGGGGGCGTCGAACACCGGGGAGCTGTTTTTT
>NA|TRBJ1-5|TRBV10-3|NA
CAIAGPGQPQHF
TGTGCCATCGCCGGTCCGGGGCAGCCCCAGCATTTT
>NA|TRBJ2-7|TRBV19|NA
CASSIEGTSFSYEQYF
TGTGCCAGTAGTATAGAGGGGACTTCCTTCTCCTACGAGCAGTACTTC
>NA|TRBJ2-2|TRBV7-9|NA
CASSLLAGVTGELFF
TGTGCCAGCAGCTTGTTGGCAGGGGTGACCGGGGAGCTGTTTTTT
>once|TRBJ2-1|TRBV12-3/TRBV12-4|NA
CASSLAGNEQFF
TGTGCCAGCAGTTTAGCCGGGAATGAGCAGTTCTTC
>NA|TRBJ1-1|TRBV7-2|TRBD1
CASSLGGTGMNTEAFF
TGTGCCAGCAGCTTAGGAGGGACAGGGATGAACACTGAAGCTTTCTTT
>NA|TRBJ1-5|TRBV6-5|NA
CASKEAGNQPQHF
TGTGCCAGCAAGGAGGCAGGCAATCAGCCCCAGCATTTT
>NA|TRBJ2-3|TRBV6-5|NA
CASTISGADTQYF
TGTGCCAGCACAATTAGCGGCGCAGATACGCAGTATTTT
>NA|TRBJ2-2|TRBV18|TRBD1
CASSQGQPGELFF
TGTGCCAGCTCACAGGGACAGCCCGGGGAGCTGTTTTTT
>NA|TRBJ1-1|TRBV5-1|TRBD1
CASSWGQPINTEAFF
TGCGCCAGCAGCTGGGGACAGCCGATCAACACTGAAGCTTTCTTT
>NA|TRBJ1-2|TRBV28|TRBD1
CASSLTGNYGYTF
TGTGCCAGCAGTTTGACAGGGAACTATGGCTACACCTTC
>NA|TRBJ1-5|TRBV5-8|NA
CASSLYRVVGTNQPQHF
TGTGCCAGCAGCTTGTATCGAGTCGTCGGCACAAATCAGCCCCAGCATTTT
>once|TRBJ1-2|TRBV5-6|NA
CASSLAAGGYTF
TGTGCCAGCAGCTTGGCCGCGGGTGGCTACACCTTC
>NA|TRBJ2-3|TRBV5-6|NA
CASSLTGFGTDTQYF
TGTGCCAGCAGCTTGACAGGGTTTGGCACAGATACGCAGTATTTT
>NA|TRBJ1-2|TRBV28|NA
CASRPTAHYGYTF
TGTGCCAGCAGGCCGACAGCACATTATGGCTACACCTTC